The 16 T cell receptor beta chains listed next were all sequenced from one sample in a study of blood T cell repertoires in COVID-19. The method was immunoSEQ multiplex PCR; TCRdb's version includes in-frame clones alone and lacks a portion of them. The table has about 180,000 clones, 70% to 90% seen once; the top ten hold about a tenth. What was sequenced was peripheral blood. These receptors all stem from a human donor with active or convalescent COVID-19. The donor label of this sample is uncertain.

V usage is TRBV6-4 and J usage is TRBJ2-2, with 9 bases that match TRBD2. Germline values: CDR1 MRHNA, CDR2 SNTAGT. The CDR3 totals 13 residues. V lost 10 bases, J lost 1 base, and 1 base stayed unmatched. Written as DNA, the CDR3 is TGTGCCACGACTAGCGGGAACACCGGGGAGCTGTTTTTT. The encoded protein is CATTSGNTGELFF.

The chain combines TRBV10-1 with TRBJ2-1; 13 positions match TRBD2. J was trimmed by 1 base and V by 5 bases; bases with no gene match: 11. The V gene's germline CDR1 is WNHNN and CDR2 SYGVQD (reference sequence). The length of the CDR3 is 19 residues. CDR3 residues: CASSRVGLAGLRSYNEQFF. CDR3 DNA sequence: TGCGCCAGCAGTAGAGTGGGACTAGCGGGACTTAGGTCCTACAATGAGCAGTTCTTC.

The chain uses TRBV5-4 and TRBJ1-2; unclear D gene. This CDR3 spans 15 amino acids. V lost 1 base to trimming and J lost 4 bases, with 14 bases between them. CDR1 is SGHNT, CDR2 YYREEE, per germline (reference sequence). The CDR3 loop reads CASSLPWSTGYGYTF. CDR3 nucleotide sequence: TGTGCCAGCAGCTTGCCTTGGAGCACGGGCTATGGCTACACCTTC.

This clone was counted between two and nine times. This chain uses TRBV6-6 with TRBJ2-1, with a weak D call TRBD1 (6 bases). The CDR3 consists of 13 residues. Germline CDR1 reads MNHNY; CDR2 reads SVGAGI (reference sequence). V shed 4 bases and J shed 10 bases, with 14 bases lying between them. Here the CDR3 reads CASSSDPTGEQFF. In DNA form, the CDR3 reads TGTGCCAGCAGTTCCGACCCCACAGGGGAGCAGTTCTTC.

The V call is TRBV7-9, the J call TRBJ2-7, with TRBD1 identical over 8 bases. CDR3 length equals 14 residues. With V trimmed by 3 bases and J by 0 bases, 1 base remained unmatched. Germline V gives CDR1 SEHNR, CDR2 FQNEAQ (reference sequence). In nucleotides, the CDR3 is TGTGCCAGCAGCTTGACAGGGGTCTCCTACGAGCAGTACTTC. Protein product: CASSLTGVSYEQYF.

The chain is built from TRBV20-1 and TRBJ2-3; 9 nucleotides line up with TRBD2. CDR3 length equals 11 residues. In germline, CDR1 is DFQATT, CDR2 SNEGSKA (reference sequence). J lost 14 bases, V lost 1 base, and 4 bases had no gene match. The CDR3 reads CSARASGASYF. DNA for the CDR3: TGCAGTGCTAGAGCTAGCGGGGCGTCGTATTTT.

The chain joins TRBV28 to TRBJ2-7; weak D call: TRBD2 (7 bases). Trimming pared 3 bases from V and 7 bases from J, leaving 13 bases between. Germline values: CDR1 MDHEN, CDR2 SYDVKM. The CDR3 runs to 13 residues. CDR3 amino acids: CASSFRGAGEQYF. The CDR3, as DNA: TGTGCCAGCAGTTTCCGGGGGGCAGGAGAGCAGTACTTC.

This sequence joins TRBV7-3 and TRBJ2-3; D is unresolved. Germline V gene data show CDR1 as SGHTA and CDR2 as FQGTGA. The CDR3 runs to 12 residues. V was shortened by 5 bases and J by 2 bases, with 5 bases between the two germline ends. CDR3 loop: CASSLDTDTQYF. CDR3 nucleotide sequence: TGTGCCAGCAGCCTAGACACAGATACGCAGTATTTT.

The V gene is TRBV15, the J gene TRBJ1-5; TRBD1 is a possible D gene (6 bases). This CDR3 spans 15 amino acids. V was clipped by 9 bases and J by 3 bases, with 18 bases between them. Germline V gene data show CDR1 as LNHNV and CDR2 as YYDKDF (reference sequence). CDR3 nucleotide sequence: TGTGCCACTTCAGGGGACAAGGGGATCAATCAGCCCCAGCATTTT. Translation gives CATSGDKGINQPQHF. Using reference TRBV15 and TRBJ1-5 for the parts outside the CDR3, the full variable domain is DAMVIQNPRYQVTQFGKPVTLSCSQTLNHNVMYWYQQKSSQAPKLLFHYYDKDFNNEADTPDNFQSRRPNTSFCFLDIRSPGLGDTAMYLCATSGDKGINQPQHFGDGTRLSIL.

The genes are TRBV14 and TRBJ2-7; D is perhaps TRBD2 (5 bases). The CDR3 consists of 14 residues. V was cut by 5 bases and J by 3 bases, with 14 bases left in between. Germline values: CDR1 SGHDN, CDR2 FVKESK. DNA of the CDR3: TGTGCCAGCAGCGTTGTAAGCGGTCGCTACGAGCAGTACTTC. This encodes CASSVVSGRYEQYF.

This clone has just a few counts. The chain uses TRBV9 and TRBJ1-2; D remains unclear. V lost 1 base and J lost 3, with 7 bases in between. The CDR3 length is 13 residues. The germline V gene has CDR1 SGDLS and CDR2 YYNGEE. The CDR3 spells CASSVSPDYGYTF. The CDR3 bases are TGTGCCAGCAGCGTATCCCCTGACTATGGCTACACCTTC.

The chain carries TRBV6-2 or TRBV6-3 and TRBJ1-2; the match to TRBD1 covers 7 bases. This CDR3 is built from 12 residues. Looked up from germline, CDR1 is MNHEY and CDR2 is SVGEGT. The trim removed 4 bases at V and 7 bases at J, leaving 3 bases unmatched. The CDR3 here is CASSLGQRGYTF. CDR3 nucleotide sequence: TGTGCCAGCAGTTTGGGACAGCGTGGCTACACCTTC.

The J gene is TRBJ2-1, the V gene TRBV3-1 (or the pseudogene TRBV3-2), with D perhaps matching TRBD2 (6 bases). V was cut by 2 bases and J by 4 bases, with 9 bases left in between. The CDR3 runs to 14 residues. CDR1 and CDR2 from the germline V gene are LGHDT and YNNKEL (reference sequence). CDR3 nucleotides: TGTGCCAGCAGCCAACGGGGGATATACAATGAGCAGTTCTTC. This sequence encodes CASSQRGIYNEQFF.

The chain uses TRBV3-1 (or the pseudogene TRBV3-2) and TRBJ2-4; 13 bases match TRBD2. The CDR3 is made up of 18 amino acids. Germline values: CDR1 LGHDT, CDR2 YNNKEL (reference sequence). Trimming cost V 2 bases and J 2 bases; bases outside gene matches: 6. Here the CDR3 reads CASSQKLAGGFSKNIQYF. For the CDR3, the DNA is TGTGCCAGCAGCCAAAAACTAGCGGGGGGGTTTTCCAAAAACATTCAGTACTTC.

V and J are TRBV7-9 and TRBJ2-1; the match to TRBD2 covers 7 bases. The CDR3 runs 18 residues. The ends lost 1 base at V and 5 bases at J; junction bases unmatched: 14. Germline V CDR1 and CDR2: SEHNR, FQNEAQ (reference sequence). Here the CDR3 reads CASSLVGAGTFGHNEQFF. CDR3 nucleotide sequence: TGTGCCAGCAGCTTAGTCGGAGCGGGGACGTTTGGGCACAATGAGCAGTTCTTC.

V is TRBV7-2 and J is TRBJ2-7, with 9 bases matching TRBD2. J was trimmed by 7 bases and V by 3 bases; bases with no gene match: 7. The length of the CDR3 is 14 residues. The germline gives CDR1 SGHTA, CDR2 FQGNSA. CDR3: CASSLGLASGEQYF. In DNA, the CDR3 is TGTGCCAGCAGCTTGGGACTAGCATCGGGGGAGCAGTACTTC.